This T cell receptor beta chain was sequenced during a study of breast tumors, draining lymph nodes, adjacent tissues. TCRdb used MiXCR to reprocess the multiplex PCR reads, holding one entry per CDR3 protein. The sample lists around 130,000 distinct CDR3 sequences; about 20% were seen once. Findings and caveats of the study: Luminal-like breast cancer showed significantly higher tumor–nontumor repertoire similarity than basal-like. That most tumor T cells come from lymph nodes remained unproven. Tumor repertoires ranked between lymph nodes and nontumor tissue in diversity, with V and J gene preferences.

Germline lookup yields CDR1 SGHNT and CDR2 YYREEE (reference sequence). Between the trimmed V and J ends, which lost 4 bases and 2 bases, there was a span of 11 bases. The CDR3 is 14 amino acids. Samples came from axillary lymph nodes draining the breast cancer. The sample holds many counts of this clonotype. Its antigen remains unknown. The chain employs TRBV5-4 and TRBJ2-3, with D possibly being TRBD1 (5 bases). The sample was axillary lymph node tissue. This sequence originates from a female donor with breast cancer. Some clones in this sample may be carry-over from other donors' samples. The CDR3 DNA is TGTGCCAGCAGCCCTGGGGCTCACACAGATACGCAGTATTTT. Its protein product is CASSPGAHTDTQYF.